The sequence of this TCR beta chain was determined in a study of PD-L1 blockade in urothelial cancer. Study-wide background: Earlier, patients had received 0 to 3 chemotherapy regimens. The study recovered a median of approximately 150,000 T cells per blood sample.

The study, taken as a whole, reports: Below-median pretreatment blood TCR clonality was associated with improved progression-free and overall survival.

Indicated time point: peripheral blood 6 weeks after treatment start. Sampling of each patient yielded between 1 and 8 specimens, collected pretreatment and on-treatment. Of note for this clone: What it binds is unknown.

There are 16 residues in the CDR3. The V gene end was trimmed by 0 bases and the J gene end by 3 bases; junction bases not matched to a gene: 5. The germline CDR1 and CDR2 sequences are SGHRS and YFSETQ. The method was immunoSEQ multiplex PCR; TCRdb's version includes in-frame clones alone and lacks a portion of them. The repertoire holds 75,000 to 95,000 clones, with approximately 89% as singletons. This TCR was sampled from a woman older than 75 with urothelial cancer. The source was PBMCs, collected around atezolizumab (anti-PD-L1) treatment. The rearrangement uses TRBV5-1 and TRBJ2-3; TRBD2 matches 9 bases. The CDR3 spells CASSLGLAGTTDTQYF. CDR3 coding DNA: TGCGCCAGCAGCTTGGGGCTAGCGGGGACGACAGATACGCAGTATTTT.